This TCR beta chain stems from a study of blood T cell repertoires in COVID-19. Authors' data handling: Reference gene primer amplification in the assay estimated nucleated cell counts. Sequenced by immunoSEQ multiplex PCR; TCRdb stores in-frame clones only, minus some. The V and J calls and clone size come from that table; D and trimming were worked out from the DNA. This sample has about 220,000 clones, with approximately 85% found just once. Germline CDR1 SNHLY, CDR2 FYNNEI. The ends were cut back, 6 bases at V and 3 bases at J, with 9 bases in the middle. The CDR3 length is 13 residues. The sequenced sample was peripheral blood. The receptor comes from a woman aged 70 to 79 with COVID-19, enrolled during active disease. The chain joins TRBV2 to TRBJ1-5; D may be TRBD1 (6 bases). Here the CDR3 DNA reads TGTGCCAGCAGCCGGGACATCAATCAGCCCCAGCATTTT. This codes for CASSRDINQPQHF.